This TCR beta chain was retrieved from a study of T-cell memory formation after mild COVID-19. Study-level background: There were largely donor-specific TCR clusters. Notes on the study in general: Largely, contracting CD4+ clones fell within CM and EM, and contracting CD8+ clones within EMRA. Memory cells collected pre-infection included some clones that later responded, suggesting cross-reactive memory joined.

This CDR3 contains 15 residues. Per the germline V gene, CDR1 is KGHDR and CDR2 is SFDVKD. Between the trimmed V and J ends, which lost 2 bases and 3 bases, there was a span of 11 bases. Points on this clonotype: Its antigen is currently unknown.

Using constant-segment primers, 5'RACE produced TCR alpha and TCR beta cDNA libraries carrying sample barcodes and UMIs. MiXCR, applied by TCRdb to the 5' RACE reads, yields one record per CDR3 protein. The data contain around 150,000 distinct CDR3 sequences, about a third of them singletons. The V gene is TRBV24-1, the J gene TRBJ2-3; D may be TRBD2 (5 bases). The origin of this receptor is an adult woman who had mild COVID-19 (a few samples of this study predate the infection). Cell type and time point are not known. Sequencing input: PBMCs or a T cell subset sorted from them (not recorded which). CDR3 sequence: CATSDSHGVTDTQYF. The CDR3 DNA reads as TGTGCCACCAGTGATTCTCACGGGGTAACAGATACGCAGTATTTT.